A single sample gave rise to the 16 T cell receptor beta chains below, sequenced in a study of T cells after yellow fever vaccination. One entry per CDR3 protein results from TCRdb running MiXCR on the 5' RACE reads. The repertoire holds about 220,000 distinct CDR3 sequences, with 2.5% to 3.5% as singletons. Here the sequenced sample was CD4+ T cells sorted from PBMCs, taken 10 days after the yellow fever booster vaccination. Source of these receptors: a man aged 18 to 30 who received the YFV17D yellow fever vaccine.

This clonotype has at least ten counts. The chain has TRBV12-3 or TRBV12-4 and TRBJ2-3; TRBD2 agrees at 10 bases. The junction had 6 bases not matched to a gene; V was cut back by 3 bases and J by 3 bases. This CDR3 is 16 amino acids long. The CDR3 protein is CASSFKSGGDTDTQYF. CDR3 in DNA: TGTGCCAGCAGTTTCAAGAGCGGGGGGGATACAGATACGCAGTATTTT.

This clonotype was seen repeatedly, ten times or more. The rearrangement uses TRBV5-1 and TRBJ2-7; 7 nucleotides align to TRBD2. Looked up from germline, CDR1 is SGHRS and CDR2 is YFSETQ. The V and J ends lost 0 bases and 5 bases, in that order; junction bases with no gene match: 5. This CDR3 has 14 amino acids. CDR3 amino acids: CASSLGGGVDEQYF. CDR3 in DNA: TGCGCCAGCAGCTTGGGCGGGGGAGTGGACGAGCAGTACTTC.

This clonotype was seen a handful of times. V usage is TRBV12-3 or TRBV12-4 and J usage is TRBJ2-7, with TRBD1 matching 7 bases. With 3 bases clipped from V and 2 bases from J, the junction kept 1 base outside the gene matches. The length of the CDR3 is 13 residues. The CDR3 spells CASSFGQAYEQYF. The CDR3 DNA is TGTGCCAGCAGTTTTGGACAGGCCTACGAGCAGTACTTC.

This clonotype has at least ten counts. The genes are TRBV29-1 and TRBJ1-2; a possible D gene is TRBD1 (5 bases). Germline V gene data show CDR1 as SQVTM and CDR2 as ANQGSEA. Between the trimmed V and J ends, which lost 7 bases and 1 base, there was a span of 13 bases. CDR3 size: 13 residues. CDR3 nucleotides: TGCAGCGGGGGGGAAGACCTTAACTATGGCTACACCTTC. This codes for CSGGEDLNYGYTF.

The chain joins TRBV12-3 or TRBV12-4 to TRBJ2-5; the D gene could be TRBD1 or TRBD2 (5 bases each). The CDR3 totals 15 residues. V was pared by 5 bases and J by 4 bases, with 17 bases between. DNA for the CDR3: TGTGCCAGCAGTCGAACCGGGACCCAAGGAGAGACCCAGTACTTC. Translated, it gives CASSRTGTQGETQYF.

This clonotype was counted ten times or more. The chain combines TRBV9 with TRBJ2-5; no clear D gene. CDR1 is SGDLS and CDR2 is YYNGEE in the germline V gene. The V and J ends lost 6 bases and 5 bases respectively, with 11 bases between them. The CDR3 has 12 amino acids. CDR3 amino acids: CASKGFGETQYF. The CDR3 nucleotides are TGTGCCAGCAAGGGATTTGGGGAGACCCAGTACTTC.

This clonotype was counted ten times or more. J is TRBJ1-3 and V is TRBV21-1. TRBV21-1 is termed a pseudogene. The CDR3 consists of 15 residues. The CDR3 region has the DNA TGTGCCAGCAGCAAAAGGATAGTCACTGGAAACACCATATATTTT. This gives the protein CASSKRIVTGNTIYF.

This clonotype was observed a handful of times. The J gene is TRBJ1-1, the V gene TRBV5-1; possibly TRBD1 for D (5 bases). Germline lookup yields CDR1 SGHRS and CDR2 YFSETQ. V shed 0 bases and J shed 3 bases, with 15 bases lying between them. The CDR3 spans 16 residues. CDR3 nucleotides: TGCGCCAGCAGCTTGGACTCAGGGCCGGCGGACACTGAAGCTTTCTTT. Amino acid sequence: CASSLDSGPADTEAFF.

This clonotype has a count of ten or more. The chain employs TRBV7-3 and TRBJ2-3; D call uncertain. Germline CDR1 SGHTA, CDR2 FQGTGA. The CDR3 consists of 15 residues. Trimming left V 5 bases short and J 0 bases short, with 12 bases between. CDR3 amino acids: CASSPPGSSTDTQYF. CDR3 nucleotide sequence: TGTGCCAGCAGCCCCCCCGGGTCTAGCACAGATACGCAGTATTTT.

The CDR3 loop is CASSGPPGSSDTQYF. As DNA, the CDR3 is TGTGCCAGCAGCGGACCCCCGGGTAGCTCAGATACGCAGTATTTT. The chain uses TRBV9 and TRBJ2-3; D unclear. CDR3 length: 15 residues. Germline CDR1 is SGDLS and CDR2 is YYNGEE. Trimming left V 3 bases short and J 4 bases short, with 15 bases between.

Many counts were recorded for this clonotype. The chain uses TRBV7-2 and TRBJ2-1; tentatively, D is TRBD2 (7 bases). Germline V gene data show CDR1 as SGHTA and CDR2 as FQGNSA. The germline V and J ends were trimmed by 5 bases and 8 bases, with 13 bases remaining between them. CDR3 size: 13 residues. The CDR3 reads CASSGGAVDEQFF. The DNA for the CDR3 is TGTGCCAGCAGCGGGGGGGCCGTAGATGAGCAGTTCTTC.

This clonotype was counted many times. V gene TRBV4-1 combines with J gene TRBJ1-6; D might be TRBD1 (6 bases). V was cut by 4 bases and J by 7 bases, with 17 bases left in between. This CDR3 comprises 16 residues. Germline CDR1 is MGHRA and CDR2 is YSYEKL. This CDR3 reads CASSPPPGQGNSPLHF. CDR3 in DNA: TGCGCCAGCAGCCCACCTCCGGGACAAGGCAATTCACCCCTCCACTTT.

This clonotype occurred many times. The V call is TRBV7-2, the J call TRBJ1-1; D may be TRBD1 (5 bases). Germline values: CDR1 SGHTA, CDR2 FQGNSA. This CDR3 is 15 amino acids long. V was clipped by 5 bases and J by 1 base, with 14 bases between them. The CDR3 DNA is TGTGCCAGCAGCATCCGGACATCAGGGAACACTGAAGCTTTCTTT. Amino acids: CASSIRTSGNTEAFF.

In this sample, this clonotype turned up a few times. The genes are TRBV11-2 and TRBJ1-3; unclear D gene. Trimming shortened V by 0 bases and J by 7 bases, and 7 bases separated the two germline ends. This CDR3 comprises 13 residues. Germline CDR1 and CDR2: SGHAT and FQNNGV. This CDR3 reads CASSLDLSNTIYF. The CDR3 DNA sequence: TGTGCCAGCAGCTTAGACCTGTCGAACACCATATATTTT.

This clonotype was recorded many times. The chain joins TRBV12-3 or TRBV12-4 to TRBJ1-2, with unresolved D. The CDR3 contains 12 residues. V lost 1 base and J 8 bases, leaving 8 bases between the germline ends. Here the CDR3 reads CASSLGWEGYTF. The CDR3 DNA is TGTGCCAGCAGTTTAGGGTGGGAAGGCTACACCTTC.

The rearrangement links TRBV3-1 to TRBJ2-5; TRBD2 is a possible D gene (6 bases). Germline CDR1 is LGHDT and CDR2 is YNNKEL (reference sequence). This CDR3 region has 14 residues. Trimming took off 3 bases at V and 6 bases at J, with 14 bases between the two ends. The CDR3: CASSQGGTSKTQYF. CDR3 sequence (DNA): TGTGCCAGCAGCCAGGGGGGTACTTCCAAGACCCAGTACTTC.